The entry that follows covers one TCR beta chain sequence. The source of the sample is a study of patients and donors after allogeneic stem cell transplantation. TCRdb re-derived calls from the RT-PCR reads in MiXCR, one entry per CDR3 protein. The sample consists of about 960,000 distinct CDR3 sequences, roughly 18% of them appearing once. Germline values: CDR1 KGHDR, CDR2 SFDVKD. This CDR3 region has 15 residues. V lost 5 bases and J lost 1; bases outside the gene matches: 4. The source is a human donor who was either an allogeneic HSCT recipient or a stem cell or donor lymphocyte infusion donor (not recorded which). It is not recorded whose cells these are; they may come from a transplant donor. The chain employs TRBV24-1 and TRBJ2-5; 9 nucleotides line up with TRBD1. Material: blood, either unsorted or a sorted T cell fraction (not recorded which). This CDR3 is CATSAVDRGQETQYF. The CDR3 DNA follows: TGTGCCACCAGTGCAGTGGACAGGGGCCAAGAGACCCAGTACTTC.